One T cell receptor (beta chain) is described in this entry. Its specificity is not known. V trimming: 4 bases; J trimming: 7 bases; junction bases outside the gene matches: 9. The CDR3 totals 16 residues. CDR1 SGDLS and CDR2 YYNGEE come from the germline V gene. This specimen belongs to a study of shared clonotypes between healthy human individuals. Study context: The study enrolled two women and three men aged 18 to 49.

Study outcomes and limitations: Sharing across four donors was highest in naive CD4 (around 5%) and lowest in memory CD8 (approximately 0.4%).

TCRdb's table, derived via immunoSEQ multiplex PCR, lists solely in-frame clones and lacks some. Of 2 million to 2.5 million clones listed, 85% to 95% are singletons. CD45RO-negative CD8 cells positively selected for CCR7 made up the naive population, which excluded terminally differentiated effector memory CD45RA+ cells. Healthy HIV-negative adults without recent acute infections or vaccinations served as donors. The chain uses TRBV9 and TRBJ2-2, with 11 bases that match TRBD2. This clonotype originated in a man younger than 35 in good health. Some clones in this sample may be carry-over from other donors' samples. What was sequenced was naive CD8+ T cells from PBMCs. CDR3 nucleotide sequence: TGTGCCAGCAGCTCCATTAGCGGGAGGGTCTTCGGGGAGCTGTTTTTT. It is translated as CASSSISGRVFGELFF. Full variable domain (rest looked up from reference TRBV9 and TRBJ2-2): DSGVTQTPKHLITATGQRVTLRCSPRSGDLSVYWYQQSLDQGLQFLIQYYNGEERAKGNILERFSAQQFPDLHSELNLSSLELGDSALYFCASSSISGRVFGELFFGEGSRLTVL.